The 10 T cell receptor beta chains listed next were all sequenced from one sample in a study of tumor and adjacent non-tumor tissue in lung cancer. This sample's RNA came from whole unsorted tissue. Three rounds of nested PCR, following a modified ARM-PCR protocol, produced the TCRbeta library. TCRdb reanalysed the multiplex PCR reads using MiXCR and keeps one entry per CDR3 protein. The sample lists 55,000 to 70,000 distinct CDR3 sequences, roughly 56% seen once, with 20% in the top ten. Sequencing input: lung tumor tissue. These receptors were taken from a middle-aged man with non-small cell lung cancer.

This clonotype was counted between two and nine times. The missing conserved phenylalanine or tryptophan at the end of this CDR3 makes a read error likely. This rearrangement joins TRBV29-1 to TRBJ1-1; D not resolved. This CDR3 comprises 11 residues. Germline V gene data show CDR1 as SQVTM and CDR2 as ANQGSEA. CDR3 sequence: CSVFQVTEAFL. DNA for the CDR3: TGCAGTGTTTTTCAGGTCACTGAAGCTTTCCTT.

The chain uses TRBV12-3 or TRBV12-4 and TRBJ1-6; no firm D call. V was cut by 9 bases and J by 7 bases, with 16 bases left in between. CDR3 length: 14 residues. The CDR3 sequence is CASSIEAWNSPLHF. DNA of the CDR3: TGTGCCAGTAGTATAGAGGCATGGAATTCACCCCTCCACTTT.

The V call is TRBV12-3 or TRBV12-4, the J call TRBJ2-7; the D gene is possibly TRBD1 (6 bases). The ends were cut back, 5 bases at V and 13 bases at J, with 18 bases in the middle. CDR3 length equals 12 residues. The CDR3 DNA reads TGTGCCAGCAGTGCTCACAGGGACGAGCGCTACTTC. It is translated as CASSAHRDERYF.

For this clonotype: Relative to the germline gene, one junction end is altered; a read error may explain this. The chain links TRBV4-2 to TRBJ2-6, with TRBD1 identical over 7 bases. The CDR3 has 18 amino acids. Per the germline V gene, CDR1 is LGHNA and CDR2 is YNFKEQ. CDR3 sequence reads: CASSPYQDRTPVANVLTF. In nucleotides, the CDR3 is TGTGCCAGCAGCCCGTACCAGGACAGGACCCCTGTGGCCAACGTCCTAACTTTC.

This clonotype showed up just once. The chain is built from TRBV5-1 and TRBJ1-4; D not resolved. Trimming took off 4 bases at V and 4 bases at J, with 8 bases between the two ends. Germline CDR1 SGHRS, CDR2 YFSETQ. The CDR3 is 13 residues long. Here the CDR3 DNA reads TGCGCCAGCAGCGTTGATCTTAATGAAAAACTGTTTTTT. Translated, it gives CASSVDLNEKLFF.

Concerning this clonotype itself: Possible read error: a much larger clone is one base away. The rearrangement links TRBV11-3 to TRBJ2-1; 8 bases align to TRBD2. The CDR3 spans 16 residues. Germline lookup yields CDR1 SGHNT and CDR2 YENEEA. The V gene end was trimmed by 5 bases and the J gene end by 6 bases; junction bases not matched to a gene: 12. For the CDR3, the DNA is TGTGCCAGCAGCCGCGGGACTTGCGGGGGGACCAATGAGCAGTTCTTC. As protein: CASSRGTCGGTNEQFF. Drawing the rest from reference TRBV11-3 and TRBJ2-1, the complete variable domain is EAGVVQSPRYKIIEKKQPVAFWCNPISGHNTLYWYLQNLGQGPELLIRYENEEAVDDSQLPKDRFSAERLKGVDSTLKIQPAELGDSAVYLCASSRGTCGGTNEQFFGPGTRLTVL.

This clonotype came up many times. The J gene is TRBJ1-5, the V gene TRBV10-3; no reliable D call. CDR1 ENHRY and CDR2 SYGVKD come from the germline V gene. Trimming removed 2 bases from V and 1 base from J, with 0 bases in between. This CDR3 comprises 12 residues. The CDR3 bases are TGTGCCATCAGTGAGAGCAATCAGCCCCAGCATTTT. As protein: CAISESNQPQHF.

In the case of this clonotype: Compared with germline, one end of the junction differs, possibly owing to a read error. The V and J genes are TRBV6-5 and TRBJ1-2; the D gene is possibly TRBD1 (6 bases). Germline lookup yields CDR1 MNHEY and CDR2 SVGAGI. The CDR3 has 14 residues. The CDR3 sequence is CASTQLDRSYGNTF. The CDR3 coding sequence is TGTGCCAGCACCCAATTGGACAGAAGCTATGGCAACACCTTC.

Remarks on this clonotype: At one of its ends the junction is not consistent with the germline gene, which may arise from a read error. The rearrangement joins TRBV11-2 to TRBJ2-3; D is ambiguous. Germline lookup yields CDR1 SGHAT and CDR2 FQNNGV. The CDR3 extends over 12 amino acids. The CDR3 protein is CASSPTTDTPYF. CDR3 in DNA: TGTGCCAGCAGCCCAACCACAGATACGCCGTATTTC.

The V gene is TRBV30, the J gene TRBJ2-2; 7 nucleotides align to TRBD1. The CDR3 length is 15 residues. V dropped 5 bases and J dropped 4; count of bases not matched to a gene: 10. Germline V CDR1 and CDR2: GTSNPN, SVGIG (reference sequence). In nucleotides, the CDR3 is TGTGCCTGGGCAGACAGGGAGAGGACCACCGGGGAGCTGTTTTTT. Translating gives CAWADRERTTGELFF.